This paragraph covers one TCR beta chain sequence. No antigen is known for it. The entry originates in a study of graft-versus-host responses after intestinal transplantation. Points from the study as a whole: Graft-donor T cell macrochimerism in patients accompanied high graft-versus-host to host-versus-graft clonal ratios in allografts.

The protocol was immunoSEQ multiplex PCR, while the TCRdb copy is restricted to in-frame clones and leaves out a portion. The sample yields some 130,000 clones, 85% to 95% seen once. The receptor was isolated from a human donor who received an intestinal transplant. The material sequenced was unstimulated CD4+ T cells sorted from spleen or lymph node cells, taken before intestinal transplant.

This chain's CDR3 is CASRRTAGNEKLFF. CDR3 nucleotide sequence: TGTGCCAGCAGACGGACGGCGGGGAATGAAAAACTGTTTTTT. This chain links TRBV2 with TRBJ1-4; D ambiguous. Germline assignment: CDR1 SNHLY and CDR2 FYNNEI. The CDR3 loop spans 14 amino acids. V was cut by 6 bases and J by 5 bases, with 13 bases left in between.